These 16 T cell receptor beta chains were all obtained from the same sample, sequenced in a study of T cell responses to AZD1222 COVID-19 vaccine. Sequenced by immunoSEQ multiplex PCR; TCRdb stores in-frame clones only, minus some. The sample lists some 100,000 clones, about 86% occurring once. This specimen consisted of peripheral blood, obtained 28 days after the second AZD1222 dose. The receptors were sampled from an adult who received the AZD1222 COVID-19 vaccine.

This clone has only a few counts. V and J are TRBV29-1 and TRBJ2-7; maybe TRBD1 (6 bases). This CDR3 region has 12 residues. V was clipped by 7 bases and J by 7 bases, with 17 bases between them. Germline lookup yields CDR1 SQVTM and CDR2 ANQGSEA. CDR3 DNA: TGCAGCGCCAATAAAGGGGGTAGGGAGCAGTACTTC. Translating it yields CSANKGGREQYF.

The rearrangement joins TRBV2 to TRBJ1-5, with D possibly being TRBD1 (5 bases). The germline V and J ends were trimmed by 5 bases and 4 bases, with 9 bases remaining between them. Germline CDR1 and CDR2: SNHLY and FYNNEI. This CDR3 region has 13 residues. The CDR3 spells CASSTGFNQPQHF. Written as DNA, the CDR3 is TGTGCCAGCAGTACAGGATTTAATCAGCCCCAGCATTTT.

The V call is TRBV5-8, the J call TRBJ2-3; possibly TRBD1 or TRBD2 for D (5 bases each). This CDR3 spans 16 amino acids. In germline, CDR1 is SGHTS, CDR2 YDEGEE. Trimming cost V 5 bases and J 2 bases, with 18 bases left between them. In DNA form, the CDR3 reads TGTGCCAGCAGGGTCTGGACAAGCGGATACACAGATACGCAGTATTTT. Protein product: CASRVWTSGYTDTQYF.

The chain recombines TRBV7-8 with TRBJ1-6; 7 nucleotides match TRBD1. The junction had 12 bases not matched to a gene; V was cut back by 6 bases and J by 10 bases. The CDR3 is made up of 15 amino acids. Looked up from germline, CDR1 is SGHVS and CDR2 is FQNEAQ. As DNA, the CDR3 is TGTGCCAGCAGTCCCCTCGGACAGGAAGACTCACCCCTCCACTTT. Protein product: CASSPLGQEDSPLHF.

The genes are TRBV12-3 or TRBV12-4 and TRBJ2-5; D unresolved. There are 11 residues in the CDR3. V lost 3 bases and J lost 1, with 0 bases in between. CDR3 nucleotide sequence: TGTGCCAGCAGTTTCCAAGAGACCCAGTACTTC. Translated: CASSFQETQYF.

This clone showed up just a few times. The chain is built from TRBV19 and TRBJ1-3; D may be TRBD1 (5 bases). The CDR3 covers 17 residues. V shed 8 bases and J shed 0 bases, with 20 bases lying between them. From germline, CDR1 is LNHDA and CDR2 SQIVND (reference sequence). In nucleotides, the CDR3 is TGTGCCAGTCAGCCTGACAGCGCTCTCTTCTCTGGAAACACCATATATTTT. It encodes CASQPDSALFSGNTIYF.

The chain has TRBV6-5 and TRBJ1-5; D perhaps matches TRBD1 (6 bases). V was trimmed by 6 bases and J by 3 bases, leaving 15 bases between them. Germline V gene sequence: CDR1 MNHEY, CDR2 SVGAGI. This CDR3 is built from 15 residues. For the CDR3, the DNA is TGTGCCAGCAGCTTGGGACAAGGACACAATCAGCCCCAGCATTTT. This translates into CASSLGQGHNQPQHF.

The CDR3 DNA reads as TGTGCCAGCAGCACGGCGAGGCATCACGAGCAGTACTTC. It is translated as CASSTARHHEQYF. The genes are TRBV27 and TRBJ2-7, with no clear D. V shed 6 bases and J shed 5 bases, with 14 bases lying between them. The germline CDR1 and CDR2 sequences are MNHEY and SMNVEV (reference sequence). CDR3 length: 13 residues.

The V gene is TRBV7-8, the J gene TRBJ1-5; D unresolved. The CDR3 length is 16 residues. V shed 2 bases and J shed 3 bases, with 14 bases lying between them. The germline gives CDR1 SGHVS, CDR2 FQNEAQ. In nucleotides, the CDR3 is TGTGCCAGCAGCTTAAACAGCCCAAGATTCAATCAGCCCCAGCATTTT. Amino acid sequence: CASSLNSPRFNQPQHF.

The chain has TRBV29-1 and TRBJ2-7; TRBD1 agrees at 8 bases. J lost 3 bases, V lost 2 bases, and 9 bases had no gene match. This CDR3 spans 15 amino acids. In germline, CDR1 is SQVTM, CDR2 ANQGSEA. This CDR3 reads CSVERPTGGRYEQYF. In nucleotides, the CDR3 is TGCAGCGTTGAACGCCCTACAGGGGGGCGCTACGAGCAGTACTTC.

Only one count was recorded for this clone. This sequence joins TRBV30 and TRBJ1-1, with D possibly being TRBD1 (5 bases). This CDR3 has 13 residues. The V gene lost 5 bases and the J gene lost 3 bases, with 13 bases spanning the gap. Germline lookup yields CDR1 GTSNPN and CDR2 SVGIG (reference sequence). CDR3 sequence reads: CAWGDRIYTEAFF. The CDR3 DNA sequence: TGTGCCTGGGGGGACCGAATCTACACTGAAGCTTTCTTT.

In its sample, this clone was seen a few times. The rearrangement links TRBV6-4 to TRBJ1-1, with D hard to call. Between the trimmed V and J ends, which lost 4 bases and 3 bases, there was a span of 9 bases. Germline CDR1 is MRHNA and CDR2 is SNTAGT. This CDR3 spans 13 amino acids. CDR3 sequence reads: CASSASQDTEAFF. In DNA form, the CDR3 reads TGTGCCAGCAGTGCTAGCCAGGACACTGAAGCTTTCTTT.

This clone is a singleton in its sample. The chain recombines TRBV6-2 or TRBV6-3 with TRBJ2-1; D remains unclear. CDR3 size: 12 residues. The V gene lost 5 bases and the J gene lost 7 bases, with 9 bases spanning the gap. The V gene's germline CDR1 is MNHEY and CDR2 SVGEGT. The CDR3 spells CASSRLRNEQFF. In DNA form, the CDR3 reads TGTGCCAGCAGTCGCCTAAGAAATGAGCAGTTCTTC.

The gene calls are TRBV29-1 and TRBJ2-3; 10 nucleotides match TRBD1. The CDR3 consists of 14 residues. The germline V gene encodes CDR1 SQVTM and CDR2 ANQGSEA. The V segment lost 3 bases and the J segment 3 bases; nucleotides outside the gene matches: 3. CDR3 sequence reads: CSVDDRGLTDTQYF. CDR3 nucleotides: TGCAGCGTTGATGACAGGGGGCTAACAGATACGCAGTATTTT.

The V call is TRBV5-1, the J call TRBJ1-3; TRBD1 agrees at 9 bases. The trim removed 2 bases at V and 8 bases at J, leaving 8 bases unmatched. Germline-derived CDR1 and CDR2 are SGHRS and YFSETQ. The CDR3 spans 15 residues. This chain's CDR3 is CASSFGQGLGDTIYF. Here the CDR3 DNA reads TGCGCCAGCAGCTTCGGACAGGGGCTCGGGGACACCATATATTTT. Full variable domain (remainder filled in from reference TRBV5-1 and TRBJ1-3): KAGVTQTPRYLIKTRGQQVTLSCSPISGHRSVSWYQQTPGQGLQFLFEYFSETQRNKGNFPGRFSGRQFSNSRSEMNVSTLELGDSALYLCASSFGQGLGDTIYFGEGSWLTVV.

This clone has a single count. The gene calls are TRBV7-2 and TRBJ1-5, with 7 bases lining up with TRBD1. V was pared by 5 bases and J by 5 bases, with 9 bases of the junction left unmatched. Germline V gene sequence: CDR1 SGHTA, CDR2 FQGNSA. This CDR3 has 15 amino acids. CDR3 loop: CASSPQAGGDQPQHF. For the CDR3, the DNA is TGTGCCAGCAGCCCCCAAGCAGGGGGGGATCAGCCCCAGCATTTT.